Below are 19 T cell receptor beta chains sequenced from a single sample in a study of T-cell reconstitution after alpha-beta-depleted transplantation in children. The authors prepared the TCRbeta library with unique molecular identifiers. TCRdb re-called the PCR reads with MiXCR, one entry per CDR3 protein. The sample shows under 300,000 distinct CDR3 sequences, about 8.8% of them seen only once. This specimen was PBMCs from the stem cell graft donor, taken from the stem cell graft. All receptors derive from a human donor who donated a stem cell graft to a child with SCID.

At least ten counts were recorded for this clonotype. The CDR3, as DNA: TGTGCCAGCAGTTTGGGTATCTCTGGAAACACCATATATTTT. It translates to CASSLGISGNTIYF. This chain uses TRBV12-3 or TRBV12-4 with TRBJ1-3; D gene uncertain. The CDR3 sequence is 14 residues long. V was shortened by 3 bases and J by 0 bases, with 6 bases between the two germline ends.

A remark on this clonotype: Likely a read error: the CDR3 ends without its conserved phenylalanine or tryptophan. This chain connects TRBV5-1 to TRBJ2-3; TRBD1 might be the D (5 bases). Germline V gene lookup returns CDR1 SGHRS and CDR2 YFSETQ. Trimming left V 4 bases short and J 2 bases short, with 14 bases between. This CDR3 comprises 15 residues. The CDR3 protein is CASSLRAGNTDTQYL. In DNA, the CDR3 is TGCGCCAGCAGCCTACGGGCAGGGAACACAGATACGCAGTATCTT.

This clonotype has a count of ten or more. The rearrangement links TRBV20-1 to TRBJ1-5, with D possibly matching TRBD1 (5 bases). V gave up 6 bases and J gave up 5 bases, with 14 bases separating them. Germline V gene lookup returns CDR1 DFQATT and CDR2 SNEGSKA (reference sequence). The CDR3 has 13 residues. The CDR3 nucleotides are TGCAGTGCCCAACGGGACGCCGATCAGCCCCAGCATTTT. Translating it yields CSAQRDADQPQHF.

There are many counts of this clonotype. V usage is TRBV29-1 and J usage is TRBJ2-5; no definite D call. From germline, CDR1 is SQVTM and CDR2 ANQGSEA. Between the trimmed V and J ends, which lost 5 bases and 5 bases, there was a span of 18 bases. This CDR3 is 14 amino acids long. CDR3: CSVSHSAISETQYF. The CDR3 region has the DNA TGCAGCGTTTCGCACAGCGCGATTAGCGAGACCCAGTACTTC.

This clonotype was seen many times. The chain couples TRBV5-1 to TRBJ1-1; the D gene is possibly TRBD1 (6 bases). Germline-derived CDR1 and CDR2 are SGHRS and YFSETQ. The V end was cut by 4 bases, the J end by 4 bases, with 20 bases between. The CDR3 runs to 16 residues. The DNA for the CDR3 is TGCGCCAGCAGCGCCCTTGCGGGTGGGGGCACCACTGAAGCTTTCTTT. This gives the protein CASSALAGGGTTEAFF.

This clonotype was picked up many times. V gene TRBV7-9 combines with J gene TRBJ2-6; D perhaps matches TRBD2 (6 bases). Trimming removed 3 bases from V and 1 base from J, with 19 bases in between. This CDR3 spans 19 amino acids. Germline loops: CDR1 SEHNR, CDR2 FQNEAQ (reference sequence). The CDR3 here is CASSLGSGVSRSGANVLTF. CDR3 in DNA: TGTGCCAGCAGCTTGGGTTCGGGGGTTTCGAGATCTGGGGCCAACGTCCTGACTTTC.

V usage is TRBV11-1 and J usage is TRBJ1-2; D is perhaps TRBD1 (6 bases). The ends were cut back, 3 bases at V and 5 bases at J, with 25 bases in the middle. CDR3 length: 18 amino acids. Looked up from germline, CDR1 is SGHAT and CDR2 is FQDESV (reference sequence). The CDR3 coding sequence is TGTGCCAGCAGCTTCATATTGACAGGCCGTTATCCTCCTTATGGCTACACCTTC. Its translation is CASSFILTGRYPPYGYTF.

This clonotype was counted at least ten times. The CDR3 DNA reads TGCGCCAGCAGCCCCGCATCAGGGGTATTACACGAGCAGTACTTC. Its protein is CASSPASGVLHEQYF. V is TRBV5-1 and J is TRBJ2-7, with D tentatively TRBD1 (6 bases). The V end was cut by 4 bases, the J end by 5 bases, with 19 bases between. The germline V gene has CDR1 SGHRS and CDR2 YFSETQ. The CDR3 runs to 15 residues.

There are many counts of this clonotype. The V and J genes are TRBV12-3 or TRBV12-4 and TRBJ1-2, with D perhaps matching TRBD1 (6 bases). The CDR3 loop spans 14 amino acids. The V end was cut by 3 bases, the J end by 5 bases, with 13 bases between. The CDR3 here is CASSFKAGVYGYTF. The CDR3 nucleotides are TGTGCCAGCAGTTTTAAGGCAGGGGTTTATGGCTACACCTTC.

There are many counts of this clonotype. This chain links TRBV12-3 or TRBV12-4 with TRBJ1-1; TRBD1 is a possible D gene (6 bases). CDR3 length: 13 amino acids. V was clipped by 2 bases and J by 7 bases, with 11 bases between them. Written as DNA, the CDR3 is TGTGCCAGCAGTTTAAGGGGGAAGAATGAAGCTTTCTTT. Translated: CASSLRGKNEAFF.

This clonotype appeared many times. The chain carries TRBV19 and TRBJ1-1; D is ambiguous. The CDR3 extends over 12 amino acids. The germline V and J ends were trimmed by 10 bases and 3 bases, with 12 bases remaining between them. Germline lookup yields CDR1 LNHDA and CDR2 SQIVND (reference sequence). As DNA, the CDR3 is TGTGCCATTTCGACGGGGTACACTGAAGCTTTCTTT. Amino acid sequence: CAISTGYTEAFF.

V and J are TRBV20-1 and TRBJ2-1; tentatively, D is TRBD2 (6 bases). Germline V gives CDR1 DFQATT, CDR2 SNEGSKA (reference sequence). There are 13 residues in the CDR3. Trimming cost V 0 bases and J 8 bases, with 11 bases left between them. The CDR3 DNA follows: TGCAGTGCTAGAGATCTTAGCGGCCATGAGCAGTTCTTC. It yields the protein CSARDLSGHEQFF.

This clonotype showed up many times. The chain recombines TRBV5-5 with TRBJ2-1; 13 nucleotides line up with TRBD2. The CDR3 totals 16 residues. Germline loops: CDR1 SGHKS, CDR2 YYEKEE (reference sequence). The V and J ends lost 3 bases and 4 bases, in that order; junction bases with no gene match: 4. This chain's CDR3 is CASSSRLAGGYNEQFF. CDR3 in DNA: TGTGCCAGCAGCTCAAGACTAGCGGGGGGTTACAATGAGCAGTTCTTC.

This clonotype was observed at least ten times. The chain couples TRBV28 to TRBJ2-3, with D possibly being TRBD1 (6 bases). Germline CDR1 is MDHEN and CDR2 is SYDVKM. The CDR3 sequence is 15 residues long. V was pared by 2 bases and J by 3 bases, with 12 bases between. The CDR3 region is CASSLTQGPTDTQYF. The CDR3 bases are TGTGCCAGCAGTTTAACCCAGGGGCCGACAGATACGCAGTATTTT. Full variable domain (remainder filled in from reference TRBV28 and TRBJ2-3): DVKVTQSSRYLVKRTGEKVFLECVQDMDHENMFWYRQDPGLGLRLIYFSYDVKMKEKGDIPEGYSVSREKKERFSLILESASTNQTSMYLCASSLTQGPTDTQYFGPGTRLTVL.

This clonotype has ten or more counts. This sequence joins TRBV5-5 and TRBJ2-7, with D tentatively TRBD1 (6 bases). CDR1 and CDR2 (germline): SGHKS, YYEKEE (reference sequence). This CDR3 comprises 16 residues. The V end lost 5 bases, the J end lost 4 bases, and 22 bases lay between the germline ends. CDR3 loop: CASSSPNRDKAYEQYF. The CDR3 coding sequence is TGTGCCAGCAGTAGCCCCAACAGGGATAAAGCATACGAGCAGTACTTC.

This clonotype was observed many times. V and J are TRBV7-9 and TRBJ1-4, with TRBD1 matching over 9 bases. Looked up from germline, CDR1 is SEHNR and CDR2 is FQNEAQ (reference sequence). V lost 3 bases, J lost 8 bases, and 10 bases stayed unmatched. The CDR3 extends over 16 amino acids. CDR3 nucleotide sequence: TGTGCCAGCAGCTTGATACAGGGGGCCCGAGGCGAAAAACTGTTTTTT. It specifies CASSLIQGARGEKLFF.

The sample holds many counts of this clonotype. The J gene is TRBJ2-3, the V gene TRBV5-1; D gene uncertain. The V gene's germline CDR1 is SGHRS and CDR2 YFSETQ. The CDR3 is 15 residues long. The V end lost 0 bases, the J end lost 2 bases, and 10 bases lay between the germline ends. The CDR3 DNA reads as TGCGCCAGCAGCTTGGCGCTCGGATACACAGATACGCAGTATTTT. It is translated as CASSLALGYTDTQYF.

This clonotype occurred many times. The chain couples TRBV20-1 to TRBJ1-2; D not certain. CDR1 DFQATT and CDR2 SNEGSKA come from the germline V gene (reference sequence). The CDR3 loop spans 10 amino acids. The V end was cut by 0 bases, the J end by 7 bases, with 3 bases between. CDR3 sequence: CSARDGGYTF. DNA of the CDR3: TGCAGTGCTAGAGATGGTGGCTACACCTTC.

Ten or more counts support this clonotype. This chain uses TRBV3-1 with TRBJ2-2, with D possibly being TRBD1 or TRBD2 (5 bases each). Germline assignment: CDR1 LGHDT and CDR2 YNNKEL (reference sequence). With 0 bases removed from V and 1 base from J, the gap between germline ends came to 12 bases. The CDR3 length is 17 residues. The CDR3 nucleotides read TGTGCCAGCAGCCAAGATTATGGGGGTTGGAACACCGGGGAGCTGTTTTTT. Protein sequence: CASSQDYGGWNTGELFF.